Listed below are T cell receptor beta chains from one sample, sequenced in a study of T cell repertoires in cytomegalovirus infection. Each CDR3 protein is one row after TCRdb ran MiXCR on the reads. The repertoire includes about 400,000 distinct CDR3 sequences, approximately 30% of them detected once, and roughly 13% sits in the top ten. Which antigens these TCRs recognize remains unknown. The material sequenced was cultured PBMCs, taken from culture after CMV antigen stimulation. All receptors derive from a human donor in good health (CMV status not recorded). Some clones in this sample may be carry-over from other donors' samples. Each CDR3 is given with its conserved first and last residue. Each record gives: clone size, J gene, V gene, D gene, CDR3 DNA, CDR3 protein. D genes are given only for firm matches. Size is stated for part of the rows, as once, few or many counts, or as a class when the clone is expanded.

abundance: few
j_gene: TRBJ2-7
v_gene: TRBV29-1
d_gene: -
CDR3nt: TGCAGCGTTGCAGAGGACCGCTCCTACGAGCAGTACTTC
CDR3aa: CSVAEDRSYEQYF

abundance: few
j_gene: TRBJ2-1
v_gene: TRBV20-1
d_gene: -
CDR3nt: TGCAGTGCTAGGGACACCCTCCGGGATGAGCAGTTCTTC
CDR3aa: CSARDTLRDEQFF

abundance: few
j_gene: TRBJ1-1
v_gene: TRBV4-1
d_gene: TRBD1
CDR3nt: TGCGCCAGCAGCCAAGTCGGGGACAGGTCCGGTACTGAAGCTTTCTTT
CDR3aa: CASSQVGDRSGTEAFF

abundance: -
j_gene: TRBJ2-2
v_gene: TRBV4-1
d_gene: -
CDR3nt: TGCGCCAGCACAGGGTTTGACACCGGGGAGCTGTTTTTT
CDR3aa: CASTGFDTGELFF

abundance: -
j_gene: TRBJ1-2
v_gene: TRBV12-3/TRBV12-4
d_gene: -
CDR3nt: TGTGCCAGCACCTTCGGTCGCAGGGGAAACTATGGCTACACCTTC
CDR3aa: CASTFGRRGNYGYTF

abundance: -
j_gene: TRBJ2-5
v_gene: TRBV7-2
d_gene: -
CDR3nt: TGTGCCAGCAGTACGGGGCGAGGGGAGACCCAGTACTTC
CDR3aa: CASSTGRGETQYF

abundance: -
j_gene: TRBJ1-1
v_gene: TRBV7-9
d_gene: -
CDR3nt: TGTGCCAGCATGATGGACTTAAACACTGAAGCTTTCTTT
CDR3aa: CASMMDLNTEAFF

abundance: -
j_gene: TRBJ2-3
v_gene: TRBV6-4
d_gene: -
CDR3nt: TGTGCCAGCAGTGAAAGCGGCACAGATACGCAGTATTTT
CDR3aa: CASSESGTDTQYF

abundance: -
j_gene: TRBJ1-2
v_gene: TRBV24-1
d_gene: TRBD1
CDR3nt: TGTGCCACCAGTGATGCCAAAAGGACAGGGGAGGATGGCTACACCTTC
CDR3aa: CATSDAKRTGEDGYTF

abundance: -
j_gene: TRBJ2-5
v_gene: TRBV12-3/TRBV12-4
d_gene: TRBD1
CDR3nt: TGTGCCAGCAGTACAGGGGGCTTGAAGACCCAGTACTTC
CDR3aa: CASSTGGLKTQYF

abundance: few
j_gene: TRBJ2-3
v_gene: TRBV20-1
d_gene: -
CDR3nt: TGCAGTGCTAGACCCATAGTCCTCGCAGATACGCAGTATTTT
CDR3aa: CSARPIVLADTQYF

abundance: -
j_gene: TRBJ2-7
v_gene: TRBV27
d_gene: -
CDR3nt: TGTGCCAGCAGCTTCGGTCGTATTGGCTACTACGAGCAGTACTTC
CDR3aa: CASSFGRIGYYEQYF

abundance: few
j_gene: TRBJ2-2
v_gene: TRBV5-4
d_gene: TRBD2
CDR3nt: TGTGCCAGCAGCTTCCCTGGGACTAGCGGGAAAGGTGGTAGGACCGGGGAGCTGTTTTTT
CDR3aa: CASSFPGTSGKGGRTGELFF

abundance: few
j_gene: TRBJ2-5
v_gene: TRBV7-2
d_gene: -
CDR3nt: TGTGCCAGCAGCTTGGAGCGACTACTCCAAGAGACCCAGTACTTC
CDR3aa: CASSLERLLQETQYF

abundance: many
j_gene: TRBJ2-7
v_gene: TRBV6-2/TRBV6-3
d_gene: TRBD2
CDR3nt: TGTGCCAGCAGACCCAGCCCGGGAGGGCGGTACGAGCAGTACTTC
CDR3aa: CASRPSPGGRYEQYF

abundance: -
j_gene: TRBJ2-5
v_gene: TRBV19
d_gene: -
CDR3nt: TGTGCCAGTAGTCGTTACGCACTCCTCCAAGAGACCCAGTACTTC
CDR3aa: CASSRYALLQETQYF

abundance: -
j_gene: TRBJ1-2
v_gene: TRBV7-2
d_gene: -
CDR3nt: TGTGCCAGCAGCTTGGACGGCCCAGGGCCCAACTATGGCTACACCTTC
CDR3aa: CASSLDGPGPNYGYTF

abundance: -
j_gene: TRBJ2-4
v_gene: TRBV18
d_gene: -
CDR3nt: TGTGCCAGCTCACCACCACTCAGCCATGGGACCAAAAACATTCAGTACTTC
CDR3aa: CASSPPLSHGTKNIQYF

abundance: few
j_gene: TRBJ2-3
v_gene: TRBV6-1
d_gene: -
CDR3nt: TGTGCCAGCAGTGAAGTGGTCTTTAGCACAGATACGCAGTATTTT
CDR3aa: CASSEVVFSTDTQYF

abundance: -
j_gene: TRBJ2-6
v_gene: TRBV6-2/TRBV6-3
d_gene: -
CDR3nt: TGTGCCAGCAGTCCCCGGACAGTGACTTCTGGGGCCAACGTCCTGACTTTC
CDR3aa: CASSPRTVTSGANVLTF

abundance: -
j_gene: TRBJ2-1
v_gene: TRBV7-9
d_gene: -
CDR3nt: TGTGCCAGCAGCAGGGGGGGCTCCCTGGTGAATGAGCAGTTCTTC
CDR3aa: CASSRGGSLVNEQFF

abundance: few
j_gene: TRBJ2-2
v_gene: TRBV7-2
d_gene: TRBD2
CDR3nt: TGTGCCAGCAGCTTAAAGCGGGGTACCGGGGAGCTGTTTTTT
CDR3aa: CASSLKRGTGELFF